A selection of T cell receptor beta chains follows, all from one sample in a study of blood T cell repertoires in COVID-19. Assay used: immunoSEQ multiplex PCR; TCRdb lists only in-frame clones, some missing. The sample contains some 250,000 clones, 88% of which appear only once. Material for sequencing was peripheral blood. These receptors all come from a woman aged 40-49 years who had recovered from COVID-19. Both conserved end residues are part of each CDR3. Each record gives: clone size, D gene, J gene, V gene, CDR3 length, CDR3 protein, CDR3 DNA. A D gene is named only where the DNA matches it firmly. Some rows mark clone size as missing; the rest say once, few, many or name a class of expanded clone.

NA,NA,TRBJ1-5,TRBV13,12,CASSFRNQPQHF,TGTGCCAGCAGCTTCCGTAATCAGCCCCAGCATTTT
NA,NA,TRBJ1-1,TRBV9,15,CASSVGATLNTEAFF,TGTGCCAGCAGCGTAGGGGCAACTCTGAACACTGAAGCTTTCTTT
NA,NA,TRBJ2-3,TRBV29-1,15,CSAVPTGQRTDTQYF,TGCAGCGCTGTCCCCACCGGACAGCGCACAGATACGCAGTATTTT
NA,NA,TRBJ2-7,TRBV4-3,15,CASSQDWGTGYEQYF,TGCGCCAGCAGCCAAGATTGGGGCACTGGGTACGAGCAGTACTTC
NA,TRBD2,TRBJ2-2,TRBV4-2,20,CASSRTQGLAGGGSTGELFF,TGTGCCAGCAGCCGGACCCAGGGACTAGCGGGAGGGGGGAGCACCGGGGAGCTGTTTTTT
NA,TRBD2,TRBJ2-7,TRBV6-2/TRBV6-3,18,CASSYSGGRAFSPHEQYF,TGTGCCAGCAGTTACTCCGGCGGGAGGGCCTTCAGCCCTCACGAGCAGTACTTC
NA,TRBD2,TRBJ2-7,TRBV9,16,CASSVGASGMGYEQYF,TGTGCCAGCAGCGTAGGGGCTAGCGGGATGGGCTACGAGCAGTACTTC
NA,NA,TRBJ1-1,TRBV4-2,12,CASSQDLTEAFF,TGTGCCAGCAGCCAAGATCTGACTGAAGCTTTCTTT
NA,TRBD2,TRBJ2-5,TRBV18,14,CATSVVGREETQYF,TGTGCCACCTCCGTTGTGGGGAGGGAAGAGACCCAGTACTTC
once,NA,TRBJ2-5,TRBV2,14,CASTALGGAETQYF,TGTGCCAGCACCGCGCTGGGGGGTGCGGAGACCCAGTACTTC
NA,NA,TRBJ1-1,TRBV19,13,CASRRGLNTEAFF,TGTGCCTCCAGGCGGGGACTGAACACTGAAGCTTTCTTT
once,NA,TRBJ2-7,TRBV3-1/TRBV3-2,14,CASSPPGGPYEQYF,TGTGCCAGCAGCCCCCCGGGGGGCCCCTACGAGCAGTACTTC
once,TRBD2,TRBJ2-1,TRBV29-1,13,CSIRGGSDNEQFF,TGCAGCATACGGGGGGGGTCGGACAATGAGCAGTTCTTC
NA,TRBD1,TRBJ1-2,TRBV19,15,CASSRRQTGNYGYTF,TGTGCCAGTAGTCGAAGACAGACAGGGAACTATGGCTACACCTTC
NA,TRBD2,TRBJ2-7,TRBV6-5,15,CASSYSRGGAYEQYF,TGTGCCAGCAGTTACTCGCGTGGGGGGGCCTACGAGCAGTACTTC
once,NA,TRBJ1-2,TRBV19,14,CASSIRGAGYGYTF,TGTGCCAGTAGTATTCGGGGGGCGGGATATGGCTACACCTTC
NA,TRBD2,TRBJ2-7,TRBV2,13,CAKTGLAGSEQYF,TGTGCGAAAACGGGACTAGCGGGAAGCGAGCAGTACTTC
NA,NA,TRBJ2-2,TRBV18,16,CASSEAGTQNTGELFF,TGTGCCAGCTCCGAGGCCGGGACACAAAACACCGGGGAGCTGTTTTTT
NA,TRBD2,TRBJ2-3,TRBV27,14,CASSLGGATDTQYF,TGTGCCAGCAGTTTGGGAGGGGCGACAGATACGCAGTATTTT
NA,TRBD1,TRBJ1-6,TRBV7-9,16,CASSAAGQGVGSPLHF,TGTGCCAGCAGCGCAGCGGGACAGGGGGTTGGTTCACCCCTCCACTTT
NA,TRBD1,TRBJ1-2,TRBV5-6,14,CASSWGQGNYGYTF,TGTGCCAGCAGCTGGGGACAGGGGAACTATGGCTACACCTTC
NA,TRBD1,TRBJ1-2,TRBV27,15,CASSPNRGYSSGYTF,TGTGCCAGCAGTCCCAACAGGGGGTACTCTTCTGGCTACACCTTC
NA,TRBD2,TRBJ2-2,TRBV30,13,CAWSRGGTGELFF,TGTGCCTGGAGTAGGGGAGGGACCGGGGAGCTGTTTTTT
once,NA,TRBJ2-7,TRBV7-3,14,CASGGANGPYEQYF,TGTGCCAGCGGAGGGGCGAACGGGCCCTACGAGCAGTACTTC
NA,NA,TRBJ1-4,TRBV6-5,14,CASRRGTPNEKLFF,TGTGCCAGCAGACGCGGTACCCCCAATGAAAAACTGTTTTTT
NA,TRBD2,TRBJ2-1,TRBV6-2/TRBV6-3,15,CASSRTSGRVGEQFF,TGTGCCAGCAGCCGGACTAGCGGGAGGGTCGGTGAGCAGTTCTTC
NA,TRBD1,TRBJ1-1,TRBV5-1,15,CASSTRQGENTEAFF,TGCGCCAGCAGCACCAGACAGGGGGAGAACACTGAAGCTTTCTTT
NA,TRBD1,TRBJ1-2,TRBV5-6,14,CASRRTGPNYGYTF,TGTGCCAGCAGGAGGACAGGGCCCAACTATGGCTACACCTTC
NA,TRBD2,TRBJ2-7,TRBV13,16,CASSLVAGGPRDEQYF,TGTGCCAGCAGCTTAGTAGCGGGAGGCCCGCGGGACGAGCAGTACTTC
NA,NA,TRBJ2-5,TRBV5-1,14,CASSRGGDQETQYF,TGCGCCAGCAGCCGTGGCGGAGACCAAGAGACCCAGTACTTC
NA,TRBD1,TRBJ2-3,TRBV5-1,14,CASSSRTGLDTQYF,TGCGCCAGCAGCTCCCGGACAGGGCTCGATACGCAGTATTTT
once,TRBD2,TRBJ2-3,TRBV14,16,CASSQRLAGGTDTQYF,TGTGCCAGCAGCCAACGCCTAGCGGGAGGCACAGATACGCAGTATTTT
once,NA,TRBJ1-1,TRBV6-5,13,CASRWGPNTEAFF,TGTGCCAGCAGGTGGGGCCCGAACACTGAAGCTTTCTTT
NA,NA,TRBJ1-4,TRBV12-3/TRBV12-4,12,CASSLGGEKLFF,TGTGCCAGCAGTTTGGGCGGGGAAAAACTGTTTTTT
NA,TRBD2,TRBJ2-3,TRBV10-3,14,CATGTSGTTDTQYF,TGTGCCACCGGGACTAGCGGGACCACAGATACGCAGTATTTT
once,NA,TRBJ1-3,TRBV5-8,15,CASSLAAEEGNTIYF,TGTGCCAGCAGCTTGGCTGCGGAGGAGGGAAACACCATATATTTT
few,TRBD1,TRBJ2-2,TRBV27,15,CASSSRGLGTGELFF,TGTGCCAGCAGTTCCAGGGGGCTAGGCACCGGGGAGCTGTTTTTT
NA,NA,TRBJ2-5,TRBV5-1,15,CASSFQTAGAETQYF,TGCGCCAGCAGCTTTCAGACAGCGGGCGCGGAGACCCAGTACTTC
once,NA,TRBJ1-1,TRBV7-3,16,CASSLTGQGRNTEAFF,TGTGCCAGCAGCTTAACGGGGCAGGGAAGGAACACTGAAGCTTTCTTT
NA,NA,TRBJ1-3,TRBV9,17,CASSVGEAERGGNTIYF,TGTGCCAGCAGCGTGGGTGAGGCCGAGCGGGGGGGAAACACCATATATTTT
NA,TRBD2,TRBJ2-7,TRBV7-2,15,CASSPAFQAGGEQYF,TGTGCCAGCAGCCCTGCTTTTCAGGCGGGGGGCGAGCAGTACTTC
NA,TRBD1,TRBJ1-5,TRBV5-1,14,CASSWGQPNQPQHF,TGCGCCAGCAGCTGGGGACAGCCCAATCAGCCCCAGCATTTT
NA,NA,TRBJ2-5,TRBV3-1/TRBV3-2,14,CASSQSGGQETQYF,TGTGCCAGCAGCCAATCGGGTGGGCAAGAGACCCAGTACTTC
NA,TRBD2,TRBJ2-5,TRBV3-1/TRBV3-2,14,CASSQGPAGGSQYF,TGTGCCAGCAGCCAAGGACCAGCCGGGGGGTCCCAGTACTTC
NA,TRBD2,TRBJ2-1,TRBV5-4,18,CASSSLGTSGSSYNEQFF,TGTGCCAGCAGCTCGTTGGGGACTAGCGGGAGCTCCTACAATGAGCAGTTCTTC
NA,TRBD1,TRBJ1-1,TRBV5-1,14,CASSSGQPNTEAFF,TGCGCCAGCAGCTCGGGACAGCCGAACACTGAAGCTTTCTTT
NA,TRBD2,TRBJ2-7,TRBV6-2/TRBV6-3,14,CASSSGRSTYEQYF,TGTGCCAGCAGTAGCGGGAGGAGTACCTACGAGCAGTACTTC
NA,NA,TRBJ2-3,TRBV5-1,15,CASSPRASGTDTQYF,TGCGCCAGCAGCCCTCGGGCTAGCGGCACAGATACGCAGTATTTT
NA,TRBD1,TRBJ1-1,TRBV19,18,CASTPKLPRTGLNTEAFF,TGTGCCAGTACCCCCAAATTGCCCCGGACAGGCTTGAACACTGAAGCTTTCTTT
NA,TRBD1,TRBJ2-7,TRBV6-2/TRBV6-3,15,CASSTLTGTSYEQYF,TGTGCCAGCAGTACCCTGACAGGGACCTCCTACGAGCAGTACTTC
NA,TRBD1,TRBJ2-1,TRBV30,15,CAWSSTGTGPAEQFF,TGTGCCTGGAGTTCAACCGGGACAGGGCCTGCTGAGCAGTTCTTC
NA,NA,TRBJ2-5,TRBV2,13,CASRGSNQETQYF,TGTGCCAGCAGGGGCAGCAACCAAGAGACCCAGTACTTC
NA,NA,TRBJ1-1,TRBV5-1,17,CASSLAGINRVGTEAFF,TGCGCCAGCAGCTTGGCTGGAATCAACAGGGTCGGCACTGAAGCTTTCTTT
NA,TRBD1,TRBJ1-2,TRBV24-1,14,CATSEPRDSYGYTF,TGTGCCACCAGTGAGCCCCGGGACAGCTATGGCTACACCTTC
NA,NA,TRBJ1-1,TRBV6-5,14,CASSYLSGNTEAFF,TGTGCCAGCAGTTACTTGTCGGGGAACACTGAAGCTTTCTTT
NA,TRBD2,TRBJ2-2,TRBV6-2/TRBV6-3,14,CASSYRGGTGELFF,TGTGCCAGCAGTTACCGGGGGGGCACCGGGGAGCTGTTTTTT
NA,TRBD1,TRBJ1-5,TRBV6-5,13,CASRDRAGQPQHF,TGTGCCAGCAGGGACAGGGCTGGGCAGCCCCAGCATTTT